These T cell receptor beta chains were read from a single sample in a study of cytomegalovirus exposure and HLA in healthy donors. Sequencing used immunoSEQ multiplex PCR; TCRdb keeps in-frame clones, though not all of them. This sample yields more than 250,000 clones, of which approximately 90% are seen a single time; 2% to 3% belongs to the top ten. The sequenced material came from PBMCs. The source is a woman in her late teens or twenties in good health and CMV-seronegative. Both conserved end residues are part of each CDR3. A D gene is named only where the DNA matches it firmly. Clone size, where shown, is once, few, many, or a class for clones that have expanded.

CDR3 DNA,CDR3 protein,D gene,V gene,J gene,CDR3 length,clone size
TGTGCCAGCAGCTCCCGCTACGAGCAGTACTTC,CASSSRYEQYF,NA,TRBV7-9,TRBJ2-7,11,NA
TGTGCCAGCTCACCATCGGGGGGACTCGACTACGAGCAGTACTTC,CASSPSGGLDYEQYF,TRBD2,TRBV18,TRBJ2-7,15,NA
TGTGCCAGCAGCGTAGGGAGCGGGCCCAGGTACGAGCAGTACTTC,CASSVGSGPRYEQYF,NA,TRBV9,TRBJ2-7,15,once
TGTGCCAGCAGCTTCACCGGACAGGCCGTGATTTTCACAGATACGCAGTATTTT,CASSFTGQAVIFTDTQYF,TRBD1,TRBV7-9,TRBJ2-3,18,NA
TGTTCCAGCAGCTTAACGAGCGGGGGGAACACTGAAGCTTTCTTT,CSSSLTSGGNTEAFF,NA,TRBV7-9,TRBJ1-1,15,NA
TGTGCCAGTATGGGCGGGGGAGATGAGCAGTTCTTC,CASMGGGDEQFF,TRBD2,TRBV19,TRBJ2-1,12,few
TGTGCCATCAGTGGGGGGGACAGGGGGCACACTGAAGCTTTCTTT,CAISGGDRGHTEAFF,TRBD1,TRBV10-3,TRBJ1-1,15,NA
TGTGCCAGCAGTGAAACGGGACAGGGATTCTATGGCTACACCTTC,CASSETGQGFYGYTF,TRBD1,TRBV6-1,TRBJ1-2,15,few
TGTGCCATCAGTGAGCAGGGGACAGGGAGACTATCAGAAGCTTTCTTT,CAISEQGTGRLSEAFF,TRBD1,TRBV10-3,TRBJ1-1,16,NA
TGTGCAAGTCGTCCCCTACGGCCGGGACTAGCGGGGGGCCTACCCACAGATACGCAGTATTTT,CASRPLRPGLAGGLPTDTQYF,NA,TRBV12-2,TRBJ2-3,21,NA
TGTGCCAGCAGCCAGGTACAGGGTAACTATGGCTACACCTTC,CASSQVQGNYGYTF,NA,TRBV28,TRBJ1-2,14,NA
TGTGCCAGCAGCGTGGGGGACAGCAACTCTGGAAACACCATATATTTT,CASSVGDSNSGNTIYF,TRBD1,TRBV9,TRBJ1-3,16,NA
TGTGCCAGCAGCGGACAGACAAATAATTCCCCCCTCCACTTT,CASSGQTNNSPLHF,NA,TRBV27,TRBJ1-6,14,NA
TGTGCCAGTTCGGTCTGGAGCTATGGCTACACCTTC,CASSVWSYGYTF,NA,TRBV19,TRBJ1-2,12,NA
TGCGCCAGCAGCCTACAGGGATTCGGAAACACCATATATTTT,CASSLQGFGNTIYF,NA,TRBV5-1,TRBJ1-3,14,NA
TGTGCCAGCAGTGAAGCGGGACAGGGTTGGAATGAGCAGTTCTTC,CASSEAGQGWNEQFF,TRBD1,TRBV2,TRBJ2-1,15,NA
TGTGCCAGCAGAGGAGGTGGGATCTATAGCAATCAGCCCCAGCATTTT,CASRGGGIYSNQPQHF,NA,TRBV2,TRBJ1-5,16,NA
TGCGCCAGCAGCTTGACTAGCGGGGGGCTCCTCAGTAGGGCGACCCAGTACTTC,CASSLTSGGLLSRATQYF,TRBD2,TRBV5-1,TRBJ2-5,18,NA
TGTGCCAGCAGCCCGCAGACTAGCGGGGGAGTAGGCACAGATACGCAGTATTTT,CASSPQTSGGVGTDTQYF,TRBD2,TRBV7-3,TRBJ2-3,18,NA
TGTTCCAGCAGCTCACCGCAGGGTATTGCGTACGAGCAGTACTTC,CSSSSPQGIAYEQYF,NA,TRBV7-9,TRBJ2-7,15,NA
TGCAGCGTTGAAGACAGGGTGGACTATGGCTACACCTTC,CSVEDRVDYGYTF,NA,TRBV29-1,TRBJ1-2,13,NA
TGCAGCGTTGAAGATCGGCGGGATGATAATACGCAGTATTTT,CSVEDRRDDNTQYF,NA,TRBV29-1,TRBJ2-3,14,NA
TGTGCCAGCAGCGAGTTCGGGACAGCCACAGATACGCAGTATTTT,CASSEFGTATDTQYF,TRBD1,TRBV9,TRBJ2-3,15,once
TGTGCTAGTGAATTGACGGGGGGGCCTGGTGAGCAGTTCTTC,CASELTGGPGEQFF,TRBD2,TRBV12-5,TRBJ2-1,14,NA
TGTGCCAGCAGCTGGGGACAGTCCTACGAGCAGTACTTC,CASSWGQSYEQYF,TRBD1,TRBV5-6,TRBJ2-7,13,NA
TGTGCCAGCTCACCAGAGGTTGGGGGCGGACAGCCCCAGCATTTT,CASSPEVGGGQPQHF,NA,TRBV18,TRBJ1-5,15,once
TGCGCCAGCAGCTTTCGGGGGTCGAACACCGGGGAGCTGTTTTTT,CASSFRGSNTGELFF,NA,TRBV5-1,TRBJ2-2,15,NA
TGTGCCAGCAGCTTCCAGCGGGGACAAGGCGCCGGGGAGCTGTTTTTT,CASSFQRGQGAGELFF,NA,TRBV7-3,TRBJ2-2,16,NA
TGTGCCAGCAGTCCATACAGGAATAGCAATGGCTACACCTTC,CASSPYRNSNGYTF,NA,TRBV6-1,TRBJ1-2,14,NA
TGCGCCACTGGGACAGGGGGTGTGAACACTGAAGCTTTCTTT,CATGTGGVNTEAFF,TRBD1,TRBV5-1,TRBJ1-1,14,NA
TGTGCCACCGCCGGGACAGGGACCTACGAGCAGTACTTC,CATAGTGTYEQYF,TRBD1,TRBV19,TRBJ2-7,13,NA
TGTGCCAGCAGCTCAAACACCGGGGAGCTGTTTTTT,CASSSNTGELFF,NA,TRBV7-3,TRBJ2-2,12,NA
TGTGCCAGCAGCCCCCGTTCGAGAAACACTGAAGCTTTCTTT,CASSPRSRNTEAFF,NA,TRBV5-6,TRBJ1-1,14,NA
TGTGCCAGCAGCACAACAGGCTTGGAAGCTTTCTTT,CASSTTGLEAFF,NA,TRBV9,TRBJ1-1,12,few
TGTGCCAGCCACAGGGGTACCGATGAGCAGTTCTTC,CASHRGTDEQFF,TRBD1,TRBV6-5,TRBJ2-1,12,NA
TGTGCCAGTAGTATAGGGGACAGGGACTATGGCTACACCTTC,CASSIGDRDYGYTF,TRBD1,TRBV19,TRBJ1-2,14,once
TGCAGCGTTGAAGATAATAGCCGTAGCTCCTACGAGCAGTACTTC,CSVEDNSRSSYEQYF,NA,TRBV29-1,TRBJ2-7,15,NA
TGTGCTAGCAGCTTAGAGTCTGCTGGGACAGGAGGTCGAACCCGAGGAAACACCATATATTTT,CASSLESAGTGGRTRGNTIYF,TRBD1,TRBV7-7,TRBJ1-3,21,once
TGTGCCAGCAGTGAATGGGCAGGGTCCGCTTTCTTT,CASSEWAGSAFF,NA,TRBV25-1,TRBJ1-1,12,NA
TGTGCCAGCAGTTTTAACCTCCAGCGGGGGGACCAAGAGACCCAGTACTTC,CASSFNLQRGDQETQYF,TRBD2,TRBV28,TRBJ2-5,17,once
TGTGCCTGGGGGCAGAACACTGAAGCTTTCTTT,CAWGQNTEAFF,NA,TRBV30,TRBJ1-1,11,NA
TGTGCCAGCAGCTACCGGGACAGTGAATCCTACGAGCAGTACTTC,CASSYRDSESYEQYF,TRBD1,TRBV7-9,TRBJ2-7,15,NA
TGTGCCAGCAGGCACGATCCGGGACAGGAGTCCATCATGAACACTGAAGCTTTCTTT,CASRHDPGQESIMNTEAFF,TRBD1,TRBV2,TRBJ1-1,19,NA
TGTGCCAGCAGCTCCCCGGGGATGATAGCCAAAAACATTCAGTACTTC,CASSSPGMIAKNIQYF,NA,TRBV7-9,TRBJ2-4,16,NA
TGTGCTACTCGAGCGGGACTCGAAGCTTTCTTT,CATRAGLEAFF,NA,TRBV19,TRBJ1-1,11,NA
TGTGCCAGCCAGGGTATGACTGAAGCTTTCTTT,CASQGMTEAFF,NA,TRBV18,TRBJ1-1,11,once
TGTGCCTGGAGTCCCGTGATGGGGGGATACAATGAGCAGTTCTTC,CAWSPVMGGYNEQFF,NA,TRBV30,TRBJ2-1,15,once
TGTGCCAGTCAAAACACCGGGACAGGGGGATGGGAGACCCAGTACTTC,CASQNTGTGGWETQYF,TRBD1,TRBV19,TRBJ2-5,16,NA
TGCGCCAGCAGCCATATTTTGAGCGGGGAGCAGTACTTC,CASSHILSGEQYF,NA,TRBV4-1,TRBJ2-7,13,NA
TGTGCCAGCACCAGGACAACAGGGGTCGGAGGCTACACCTTC,CASTRTTGVGGYTF,TRBD1,TRBV6-4,TRBJ1-2,14,NA
TGCAGCGCCGGGACAGCGCAAGGGTGGGACGGGGAGCTGTTTTTT,CSAGTAQGWDGELFF,TRBD1,TRBV29-1,TRBJ2-2,15,NA
TGCGCCAGCAGCTTGGAGGTAGCGGGGGACCAGCAGTTCTTC,CASSLEVAGDQQFF,TRBD2,TRBV5-1,TRBJ2-1,14,NA
TGTGCCAGCAGGAGGGGGTATAGGATGGCTGAAGCTTTCTTT,CASRRGYRMAEAFF,NA,TRBV6-1,TRBJ1-1,14,NA
TGTGCCAGCAGGGATGGGACTAGCGGGGGGTTAGCCAAAAACATTCAGTACTTC,CASRDGTSGGLAKNIQYF,TRBD2,TRBV2,TRBJ2-4,18,NA
TGTGCCAGCAGCCAAGCTAGCGGGGGGGCCACAGATACGCAGTATTTT,CASSQASGGATDTQYF,TRBD2,TRBV4-1,TRBJ2-3,16,few
TGCGCCAGCAGTCAACCCCGACAGGGGGCGAAATGTGGTTGGTATTTT,CASSQPRQGAKCGWYF,TRBD1,TRBV23-1,TRBJ1-3,16,once
TGTGCCAGCAGCGTAGTATCGCAGGGATGGGTCAATGAGCAGTTCTTC,CASSVVSQGWVNEQFF,NA,TRBV9,TRBJ2-1,16,NA
TGTGCCACCGGGGACAGGCGTGATAATTCACCCCTCCACTTT,CATGDRRDNSPLHF,TRBD1,TRBV19,TRBJ1-6,14,once
TGCGCCAGCAGGGACATACAGGGCTCGTTGAACACTGAAGCTTTCTTT,CASRDIQGSLNTEAFF,NA,TRBV4-1,TRBJ1-1,16,NA